Described below is a single TCR beta chain sequence and its context. The CDR3 has 13 amino acids. Trimming removed 1 base at V and 8 bases at J, with 8 bases between. Germline V lookup: CDR1 MDHEN, CDR2 SYDVKM. The entry originates in a study of CD8 T cells in Susac syndrome. Random hexamers were used to reverse transcribe roughly 0.45 to 1 ug of RNA. The amplification used immunoSEQ multiplex PCR on TCR beta CDR3; it spanned 54 Vbeta and 13 Jbeta. Each CDR3 protein is one row after TCRdb ran MiXCR on the immunoSEQ multiplex PCR reads. The repertoire holds around 300,000 distinct CDR3 sequences, 85% seen once, with about 0.22% in the top ten. High-throughput TCR beta sequencing covered peripheral CD8+ and CD4+ T cells.

Sequencing used CD8+ T cells from PBMCs. This clonotype was obtained from a human donor with multiple sclerosis. V is TRBV28 and J is TRBJ1-4; D gene unclear. In DNA, the CDR3 is TGTGCCAGCAGTTTATTTAGAGGGGAAAAACTGTTTTTT. This encodes CASSLFRGEKLFF.